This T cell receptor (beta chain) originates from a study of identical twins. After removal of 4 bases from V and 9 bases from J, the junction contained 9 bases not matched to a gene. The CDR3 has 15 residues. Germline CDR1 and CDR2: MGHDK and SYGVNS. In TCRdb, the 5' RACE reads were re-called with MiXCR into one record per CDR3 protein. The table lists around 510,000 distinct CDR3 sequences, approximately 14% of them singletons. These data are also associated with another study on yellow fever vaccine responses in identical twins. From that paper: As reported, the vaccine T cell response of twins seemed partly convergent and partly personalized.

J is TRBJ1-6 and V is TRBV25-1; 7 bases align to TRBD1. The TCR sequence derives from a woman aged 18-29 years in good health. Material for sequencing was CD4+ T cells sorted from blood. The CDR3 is CASSGYRGGVSPLHF. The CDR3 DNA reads TGTGCCAGCAGTGGCTACAGGGGAGGGGTTTCACCCCTCCACTTT.